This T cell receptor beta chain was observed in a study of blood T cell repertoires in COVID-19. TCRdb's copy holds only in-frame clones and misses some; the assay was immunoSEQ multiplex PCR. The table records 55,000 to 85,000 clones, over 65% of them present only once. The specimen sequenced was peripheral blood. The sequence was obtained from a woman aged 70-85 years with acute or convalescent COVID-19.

The CDR3 spells CASSPSPRGANVLTF. The CDR3 DNA sequence: TGTGCCAGCAGCCCTAGCCCGCGGGGGGCCAACGTCCTGACTTTC. The V call is TRBV11-2, the J call TRBJ2-6; weak D call: TRBD2 (5 bases). Per the germline V gene, CDR1 is SGHAT and CDR2 is FQNNGV. The CDR3 has 15 residues. Trimming shortened V by 5 bases and J by 4 bases, and 12 bases separated the two germline ends.